This T cell receptor beta chain was sequenced for a study of Graves' ophthalmopathy and Graves' hyperthyroidism. RNA transcripts served as template for amplifying TCR beta CDR3 sequences. An initial RT-PCR round employing HTBI primers preceded a second-round multiplex PCR. TCRdb re-analysed the multiplex PCR reads in MiXCR, keeping a single row per CDR3 protein. The data contain more than 1,000,000 distinct CDR3 sequences, approximately 35% of them singletons. This clonotype was seen many times. The CDR3 covers 11 residues. V lost 8 bases, J lost 1 base, and 5 bases lay in between. Germline V gene sequence: CDR1 SEHNR, CDR2 FQNEAQ (reference sequence).

The chain recombines TRBV7-9 with TRBJ1-1; no definite D call. Material for sequencing was peripheral blood or thyroid tissue (not recorded which). The source is an adult man with Graves' hyperthyroidism. The DNA for the CDR3 is TGTGCCAGCGGTGAGAACACTGAAGCTTTCTTT. It is translated as CASGENTEAFF. The full variable domain, its missing parts supplied by reference TRBV7-9 and TRBJ1-1, is DTGVSQNPRHKITKRGQNVTFRCDPISEHNRLYWYRQTLGQGPEFLTYFQNEAQLEKSRLLSDRFSAERPKGSFSTLEIQRTEQGDSAMYLCASGENTEAFFGQGTRLTVV.